This TCR beta chain was found in a study of cytomegalovirus exposure and HLA in healthy donors. Germline values: CDR1 SGHRS, CDR2 YFSETQ. V lost 0 bases, J lost 1 base, and 3 bases stayed unmatched. This CDR3 spans 16 amino acids. Generated by immunoSEQ multiplex PCR, the TCRdb table keeps only in-frame clones and is missing some. This table has 250,000 to 350,000 clones, approximately 90% appearing once. The rearrangement uses TRBV5-1 and TRBJ2-1; 8 bases are a match to TRBD2. The material sequenced was PBMCs. This sequence was found in a young woman in good health and CMV-seropositive. CDR3 coding DNA: TGCGCCAGCAGCTTGGAGGGCGGGGGGTCCTACAATGAGCAGTTCTTC. Protein sequence: CASSLEGGGSYNEQFF.